These 21 T cell receptor beta chains share one sample of origin, sequenced in a study of T cell repertoires in cytomegalovirus infection. For these receptors, no antigen is known. TCRdb re-analysed the reads in MiXCR, keeping a single row per CDR3 protein. The repertoire has some 200,000 distinct CDR3 sequences, roughly two fifths of them found once; the top ten carry 55% to 60%. The material was CD8+ T cells from cultured PBMCs, obtained from culture after CMV antigen stimulation. These receptors originate from a human donor in good health (CMV status not recorded). Some clones in this sample may be carry-over from other donors' samples.

There are a few counts of this clonotype. The J gene is TRBJ2-7, the V gene TRBV6-5; possible D gene TRBD2, 6 bases. The V and J ends lost 0 bases and 2 bases respectively, with 20 bases between them. Germline CDR1 is MNHEY and CDR2 is SVGAGI. This CDR3 is 18 amino acids long. This chain's CDR3 is CASSYSSSGAAGPYEQYF. CDR3 in DNA: TGTGCCAGCAGTTACTCCTCTTCCGGGGCAGCGGGCCCCTACGAGCAGTACTTC.

The chain has TRBV11-2 and TRBJ1-2, with D perhaps matching TRBD1 (6 bases). This CDR3 has 17 residues. V gave up 5 bases and J gave up 5 bases, with 24 bases separating them. Germline lookup yields CDR1 SGHAT and CDR2 FQNNGV. The CDR3, as DNA: TGTGCCAGCAGCCCCGGGACATCCCTAACCCCCACTTATGGCTACACCTTC. It encodes CASSPGTSLTPTYGYTF.

This chain joins TRBV9 and TRBJ2-7, with D perhaps assigned TRBD1 or TRBD2 (5 bases each). Trimming pared 4 bases from V and 2 bases from J, leaving 13 bases between. Germline assignment: CDR1 SGDLS and CDR2 YYNGEE. The CDR3 extends over 14 amino acids. As DNA, the CDR3 is TGTGCCAGCAGCTTCCGGGACGGGGCCTACGAGCAGTACTTC. Protein product: CASSFRDGAYEQYF.

This clonotype occurred a few times. The CDR3: CASSTKGTSGTEAFF. CDR3 coding DNA: TGTGCCAGTAGTACCAAGGGGACCTCGGGTACTGAAGCTTTCTTT. The genes are TRBV19 and TRBJ1-1; tentatively, D is TRBD1 (5 bases). Looked up from germline, CDR1 is LNHDA and CDR2 is SQIVND (reference sequence). The CDR3 length is 15 residues. The V gene lost 4 bases and the J gene lost 5 bases, with 17 bases spanning the gap.

The gene calls are TRBV7-6 and TRBJ1-1, with D possibly being TRBD1 (6 bases). The CDR3 contains 15 residues. Germline V gives CDR1 SGHVS, CDR2 FNYEAQ. V gave up 4 bases and J gave up 3 bases, with 15 bases separating them. The CDR3 nucleotides read TGTGCCAGCAGCTCCCGTATGGAGGGGGACACTGAAGCTTTCTTT. It yields the protein CASSSRMEGDTEAFF.

The chain is built from TRBV20-1 and TRBJ2-3, with 7 bases matching TRBD2. The germline V gene encodes CDR1 DFQATT and CDR2 SNEGSKA (reference sequence). CDR3 size: 18 residues. The V gene end was trimmed by 3 bases and the J gene end by 6 bases; junction bases not matched to a gene: 21. CDR3 sequence (DNA): TGCAGTGCTAGGCCCGATGGCATAGGGGCGGGAGTGGAGGATACGCAGTATTTT. Translated: CSARPDGIGAGVEDTQYF.

This clonotype was recorded a few times. The chain combines TRBV7-8 with TRBJ1-6; D is uncertain. The CDR3 runs 15 residues. Germline V CDR1 and CDR2: SGHVS, FQNEAQ. V was trimmed by 1 base and J by 5 bases, leaving 9 bases between them. The CDR3 bases are TGTGCCAGCAGCTTAGTCCGTCGGAATAATTCACCCCTCCACTTT. Translated: CASSLVRRNNSPLHF. Based on the CDR3 plus reference TRBV7-8 and TRBJ1-6, the full variable domain is GAGVSQSPRYKVAKRGQDVALRCDPISGHVSLFWYQQALGQGPEFLTYFQNEAQLDKSGLPSDRFFAERPEGSVSTLKIQRTQQEDSAVYLCASSLVRRNNSPLHFGNGTRLTVT.

The rearrangement joins TRBV6-6 to TRBJ1-1; no definite D call. The CDR3 sequence is 13 residues long. Germline values: CDR1 MNHNY, CDR2 SVGAGI (reference sequence). V was shortened by 0 bases and J by 7 bases, with 9 bases between the two germline ends. The CDR3: CASSYSIALEAFF. DNA for the CDR3: TGTGCCAGCAGTTACTCGATTGCCCTTGAAGCTTTCTTT.

V and J are TRBV7-6 and TRBJ1-1, with D possibly matching TRBD1 (5 bases). Trimming took off 5 bases at V and 4 bases at J, with 11 bases between the two ends. Germline CDR1 and CDR2: SGHVS and FNYEAQ. This CDR3 region has 13 residues. The CDR3 DNA follows: TGTGCCAGCAGCACCAATCAGGGCACTGAAGCTTTCTTT. The encoded protein is CASSTNQGTEAFF.

This chain joins TRBV7-2 and TRBJ2-1, with TRBD2 identical over 8 bases. Trimming at V came to 5 bases and at J to 11 bases, leaving 5 bases not matched to a gene. The CDR3 has 12 amino acids. The germline CDR1 and CDR2 sequences are SGHTA and FQGNSA. CDR3 protein: CASSPVSGKQFF. In nucleotides, the CDR3 is TGTGCCAGCAGCCCGGTTAGCGGGAAGCAGTTCTTC.

This chain links TRBV6-1 with TRBJ2-2, with 9 positions matching TRBD2. The length of the CDR3 is 17 residues. V was clipped by 7 bases and J by 4 bases; unmatched bases: 13. Germline CDR1 is MNHNS and CDR2 is SASEGT. CDR3 region: CASTSIGLAGLTGELFF. The CDR3 DNA sequence: TGTGCCAGCACCTCTATCGGCCTAGCGGGACTCACCGGGGAGCTGTTTTTT.

This clonotype has just a few counts. This rearrangement joins TRBV18 to TRBJ1-5; D perhaps matches TRBD1 (6 bases). CDR1 is KGHSH, CDR2 LQKENI, per germline. The CDR3 spans 15 residues. Trimming removed 2 bases at V and 5 bases at J, with 13 bases between. In DNA form, the CDR3 reads TGTGCCAGCTCACCAAGCCGCAGGGGTTATCAGCCCCAGCATTTT. It is translated as CASSPSRRGYQPQHF.

The chain carries TRBV28 and TRBJ1-1; weak D call: TRBD1 (5 bases). V shed 3 bases and J shed 0 bases, with 14 bases lying between them. Germline V lookup: CDR1 MDHEN, CDR2 SYDVKM. The CDR3 is 16 residues long. The CDR3 bases are TGTGCCAGCAGTTTTCCAGGGCGAGATATGAACACTGAAGCTTTCTTT. The encoded protein is CASSFPGRDMNTEAFF.

The chain couples TRBV7-3 to TRBJ2-1; 8 bases match TRBD1. Germline loops: CDR1 SGHTA, CDR2 FQGTGA. This CDR3 has 14 amino acids. J lost 6 bases, V lost 3 bases, and 4 bases had no gene match. In nucleotides, the CDR3 is TGTGCCAGCAGCTTCCGGGACAGGAGCAATGAGCAGTTCTTC. Protein sequence: CASSFRDRSNEQFF.

The chain recombines TRBV7-4 with TRBJ1-4; D is uncertain. V lost 3 bases to trimming and J lost 8 bases, with 7 bases between them. The germline V gene encodes CDR1 SGHVT and CDR2 SQSDAQ. This CDR3 is 12 amino acids long. The CDR3 protein is CASSLSQEKLFF. The CDR3 DNA reads TGTGCCAGCAGCTTGAGCCAGGAAAAACTGTTTTTT. The full variable domain, in which reference TRBV7-4 and TRBJ1-4 provide the parts outside the CDR3, is GAGVSQSPRYKVAKRGRDVALRCDSISGHVTLYWYRQTLGQGSEVLTYSQSDAQRDKSGRPSGRFSAERPERSVSTLKIQRTEQGDSAVYLCASSLSQEKLFFGSGTQLSVL.

The rearrangement links TRBV27 to TRBJ1-1; 8 positions agree with TRBD1. J gave up 7 bases and V 4 bases, and 8 bases lay outside the gene matches. The CDR3 runs to 14 residues. Per germline, CDR1 MNHEY and CDR2 SMNVEV (reference sequence). As DNA, the CDR3 is TGTGCCAGCAGTTCCCGGGACAGGTACAGTGAAGCTTTCTTT. Protein: CASSSRDRYSEAFF.

The rearrangement joins TRBV25-1 to TRBJ1-6; perhaps TRBD1 as D (6 bases). Per germline, CDR1 MGHDK and CDR2 SYGVNS. The CDR3 runs 14 residues. Trimming shortened V by 6 bases and J by 7 bases, and 13 bases separated the two germline ends. CDR3 protein: CASRTKDRNSPLHF. CDR3 coding DNA: TGTGCCAGCAGGACCAAGGACAGAAATTCACCCCTCCACTTT.

This chain uses TRBV5-1 with TRBJ1-1; 12 bases line up with TRBD1. The ends lost 2 bases at V and 1 base at J; junction bases unmatched: 9. The germline V gene has CDR1 SGHRS and CDR2 YFSETQ. The CDR3 loop spans 18 amino acids. In nucleotides, the CDR3 is TGCGCCAGCAGCTTATACGGGACAGGGGGCGCGGGGAACACTGAAGCTTTCTTT. Residues: CASSLYGTGGAGNTEAFF.

The chain has TRBV7-3 and TRBJ2-2, with 8 positions matching TRBD1. V lost 7 bases to trimming and J lost 7 bases; unmatched junction nucleotides: 2. The CDR3 sequence is 12 residues long. CDR1 and CDR2 (germline): SGHTA, FQGTGA. CDR3 coding DNA: TGTGCCAGCAACACAGGGGGCGGGGAGCTGTTTTTT. This translates into CASNTGGGELFF.

The V and J genes are TRBV7-9 and TRBJ1-6; TRBD1 matches at 7 bases. Germline values: CDR1 SEHNR, CDR2 FQNEAQ (reference sequence). Trimming took 1 base from V and 7 from J; bases not matched to a gene: 4. The length of the CDR3 is 15 residues. The DNA for the CDR3 is TGTGCCAGCAGCTTAGTTTCAGGGGGGAATTCACCCCTCCACTTT. Amino acids: CASSLVSGGNSPLHF.

The CDR3 is CASSRGRRDQETQYF. The CDR3 DNA is TGTGCCAGCAGCCGGGGGCGGAGGGACCAAGAGACCCAGTACTTC. This chain joins TRBV4-2 and TRBJ2-5; D is possibly TRBD1 or TRBD2 (6 bases each). From germline, CDR1 is LGHNA and CDR2 YNFKEQ. Trimming cost V 4 bases and J 0 bases, with 12 bases left between them. The CDR3 has 15 residues.